Given below is one TCR beta chain in context. The junction and the germline gene differ at one end; a read error may be behind it. A second 7 to 11 cycle PCR used barcoded and J-beta primers. MiXCR, applied by TCRdb to the 5' RACE reads, yields one record per CDR3 protein. The sample has about 1,800,000 distinct CDR3 sequences, 28% seen once. Germline V gene sequence: CDR1 KGHDR, CDR2 SFDVKD. This CDR3 spans 17 amino acids. The sample belongs to a study of blood T cells in healthy people across ages. The chain recombines TRBV24-1 with TRBJ1-5; 7 bases are shared with TRBD1. This receptor was identified in a woman under 40 in good health. Sequenced sample: blood. CDR3 loop: CATSDATGERSNPPQHF. The DNA of the CDR3 is TGTGCCACCAGTGATGCTACAGGGGAGAGGAGCAATCCGCCCCAGCATTTT.